The entry that follows covers one TCR beta chain sequence. Antigen: not known. This entry is derived from a study of radiotherapy plus CTLA-4 blockade in lung cancer. Study-level background: Of the patients, 18% showed objective responses and roughly 31% attained disease control. Study-level results: Clones derived from tumor TCRs expanded in blood after radiotherapy plus ipilimumab. Early blood T cell clone changes and increased post-radiation serum interferon-beta were reportedly the strongest response predictors.

Sequencing used immunoSEQ multiplex PCR; TCRdb keeps in-frame clones, though not all of them. The sample lists 40,000 to 50,000 clones, around 72% occurring once. Chemo-refractory metastatic non-small-cell lung cancer patients received focal radiation with ipilimumab CTLA-4 blockade. Germline CDR1 and CDR2: MDHEN and SYDVKM. With 2 bases removed from V and 0 bases from J, the gap between germline ends came to 4 bases. CDR3 size: 13 residues. Here the sequenced sample was peripheral blood, taken from a patient treated with radiotherapy plus ipilimumab. The chain has TRBV28 and TRBJ1-2; unclear D gene. This TCR derives from a human donor with non-small cell lung cancer who had a complete response to radiotherapy plus ipilimumab. CDR3 loop: CASSLDTNYGYTF. The CDR3 nucleotides read TGTGCCAGCAGTTTAGACACTAACTATGGCTACACCTTC.